Listed here is a single T cell receptor (beta chain). This sample stems from a study of shared T cell receptors in the human thymus. Profiling relied on immunoSEQ multiplex PCR, and the TCRdb table lists in-frame clones only, not all of them. Altogether hundreds of thousands of clones are present, approximately 87% being singletons, with the ten largest covering 0.0094%. This CDR3 comprises 21 residues. J gave up 0 bases and V 1 base, and 10 bases lay outside the gene matches. From germline, CDR1 is LNHNV and CDR2 YYDKDF (reference sequence). This same sample was also part of a study on human thymus T cells.

The sample comprised thymocytes. The TCR sequence derives from a boy under two years old with a congenital heart defect. The chain uses TRBV15 and TRBJ2-1, with 15 bases aligning to TRBD2. This CDR3 is CATSRARTGLAGGCSYNEQFF. CDR3 DNA sequence: TGTGCCACCAGCAGAGCAAGGACGGGACTAGCGGGAGGATGCTCCTACAATGAGCAGTTCTTC. Complete variable domain (other parts from reference TRBV15 and TRBJ2-1): DAMVIQNPRYQVTQFGKPVTLSCSQTLNHNVMYWYQQKSSQAPKLLFHYYDKDFNNEADTPDNFQSRRPNTSFCFLDIRSPGLGDTAMYLCATSRARTGLAGGCSYNEQFFGPGTRLTVL.